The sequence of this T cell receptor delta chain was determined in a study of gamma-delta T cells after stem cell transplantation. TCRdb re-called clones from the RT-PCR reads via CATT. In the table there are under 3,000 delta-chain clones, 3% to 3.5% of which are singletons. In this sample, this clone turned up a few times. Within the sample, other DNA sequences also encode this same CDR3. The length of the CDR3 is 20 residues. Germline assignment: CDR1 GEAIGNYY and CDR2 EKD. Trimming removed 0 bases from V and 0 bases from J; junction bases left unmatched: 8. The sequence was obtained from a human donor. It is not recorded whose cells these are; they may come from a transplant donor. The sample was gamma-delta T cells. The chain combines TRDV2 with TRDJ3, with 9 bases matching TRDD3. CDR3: CACDTVLGDTHSWDTRQMFF. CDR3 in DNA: TGTGCCTGTGACACCGTCTTAGGGGATACGCACTCCTGGGACACCCGACAGATGTTTTTC.